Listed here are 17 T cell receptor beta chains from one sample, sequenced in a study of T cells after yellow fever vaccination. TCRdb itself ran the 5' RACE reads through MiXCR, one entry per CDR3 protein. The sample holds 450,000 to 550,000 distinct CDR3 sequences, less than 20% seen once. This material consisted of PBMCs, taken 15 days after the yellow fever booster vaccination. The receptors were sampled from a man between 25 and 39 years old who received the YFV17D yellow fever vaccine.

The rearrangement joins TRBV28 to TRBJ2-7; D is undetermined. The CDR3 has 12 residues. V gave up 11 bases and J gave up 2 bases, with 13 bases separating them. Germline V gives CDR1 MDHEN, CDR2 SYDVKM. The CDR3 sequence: CAHRTPPYEQYF. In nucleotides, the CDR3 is TGTGCCCACCGAACCCCCCCCTACGAGCAGTACTTC.

The CDR3 loop reads CSANRANTGELFF. The CDR3 nucleotides are TGCAGTGCCAACCGGGCCAACACCGGGGAGCTGTTTTTT. The genes are TRBV20-1 and TRBJ2-2; no clear D gene. The germline V gene encodes CDR1 DFQATT and CDR2 SNEGSKA (reference sequence). V was trimmed by 6 bases and J by 2 bases, leaving 10 bases between them. The CDR3 covers 13 residues.

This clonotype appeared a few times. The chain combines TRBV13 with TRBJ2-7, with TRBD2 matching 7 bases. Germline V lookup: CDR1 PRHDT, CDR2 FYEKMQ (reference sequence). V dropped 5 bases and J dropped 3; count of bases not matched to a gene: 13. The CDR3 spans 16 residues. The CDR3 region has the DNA TGTGCCAGCAGCCGCAGGGAGGGGTTGACGCTCTACGAGCAGTACTTC. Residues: CASSRREGLTLYEQYF. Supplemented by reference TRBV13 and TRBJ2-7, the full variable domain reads AAGVIQSPRHLIKEKRETATLKCYPIPRHDTVYWYQQGPGQDPQFLISFYEKMQSDKGSIPDRFSAQQFSDYHSELNMSSLELGDSALYFCASSRREGLTLYEQYFGPGTRLTVT.

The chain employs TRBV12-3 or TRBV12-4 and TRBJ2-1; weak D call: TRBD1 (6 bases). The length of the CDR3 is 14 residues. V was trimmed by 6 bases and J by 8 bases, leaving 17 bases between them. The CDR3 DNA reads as TGTGCCAGCAGCCCCATGGACAGACGGGATGAGCAGTTCTTC. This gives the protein CASSPMDRRDEQFF.

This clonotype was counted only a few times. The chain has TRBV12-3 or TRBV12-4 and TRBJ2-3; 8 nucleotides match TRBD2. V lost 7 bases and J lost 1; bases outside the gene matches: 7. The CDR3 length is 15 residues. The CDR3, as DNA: TGTGCCAGCACCTTCCTAGCGGGCGGCACAGATACGCAGTATTTT. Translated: CASTFLAGGTDTQYF.

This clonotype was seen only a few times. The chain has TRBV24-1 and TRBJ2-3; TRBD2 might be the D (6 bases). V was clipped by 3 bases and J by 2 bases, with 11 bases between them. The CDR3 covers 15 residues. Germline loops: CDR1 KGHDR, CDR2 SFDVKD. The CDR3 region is CATSDKRALTDTQYF. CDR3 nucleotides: TGTGCCACCAGTGATAAGCGGGCCCTCACAGATACGCAGTATTTT.

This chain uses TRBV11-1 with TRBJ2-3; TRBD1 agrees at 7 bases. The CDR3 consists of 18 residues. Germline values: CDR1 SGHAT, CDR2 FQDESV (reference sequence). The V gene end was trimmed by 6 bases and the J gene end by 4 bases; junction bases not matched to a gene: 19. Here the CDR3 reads CASRARRLGDRVADTQYF. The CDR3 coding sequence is TGTGCCAGCAGAGCCCGTCGGTTGGGCGACAGGGTTGCAGATACGCAGTATTTT.

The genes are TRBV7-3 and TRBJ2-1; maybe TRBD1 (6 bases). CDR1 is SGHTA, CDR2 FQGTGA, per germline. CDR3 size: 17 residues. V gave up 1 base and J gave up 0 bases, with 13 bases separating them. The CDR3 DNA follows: TGTGCCAGCAGCTTAAGGGGGCCAGCGTTCTCCTACAATGAGCAGTTCTTC. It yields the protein CASSLRGPAFSYNEQFF.

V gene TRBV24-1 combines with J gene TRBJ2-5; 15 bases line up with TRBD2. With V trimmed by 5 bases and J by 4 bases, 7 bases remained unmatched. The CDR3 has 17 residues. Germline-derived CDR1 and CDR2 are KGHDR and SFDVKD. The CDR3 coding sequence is TGTGCCACCAGTGCCGCGGGACTAGCGGGAGGAGGAGAGACCCAGTACTTC. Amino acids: CATSAAGLAGGGETQYF.

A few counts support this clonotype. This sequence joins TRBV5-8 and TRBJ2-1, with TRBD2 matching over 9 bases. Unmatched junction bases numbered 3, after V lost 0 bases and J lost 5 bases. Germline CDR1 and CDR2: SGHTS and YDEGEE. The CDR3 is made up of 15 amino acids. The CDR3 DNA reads TGTGCCAGCAGCTTGGCGACTAGCGGTGACAATGAGCAGTTCTTC. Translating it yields CASSLATSGDNEQFF.

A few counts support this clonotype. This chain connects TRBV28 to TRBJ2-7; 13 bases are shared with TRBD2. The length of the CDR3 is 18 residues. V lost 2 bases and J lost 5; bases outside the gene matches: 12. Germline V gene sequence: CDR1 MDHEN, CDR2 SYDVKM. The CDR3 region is CASSLPTSGRDWSNEQYF. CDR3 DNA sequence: TGTGCCAGCAGTTTACCTACTAGCGGGAGGGACTGGTCCAACGAGCAGTACTTC.

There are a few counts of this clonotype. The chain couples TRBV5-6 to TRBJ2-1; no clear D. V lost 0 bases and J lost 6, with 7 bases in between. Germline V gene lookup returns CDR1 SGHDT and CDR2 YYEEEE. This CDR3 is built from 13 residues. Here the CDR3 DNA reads TGTGCCAGCAGCTTGGATCGCTTCAATGAGCAGTTCTTC. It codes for CASSLDRFNEQFF.

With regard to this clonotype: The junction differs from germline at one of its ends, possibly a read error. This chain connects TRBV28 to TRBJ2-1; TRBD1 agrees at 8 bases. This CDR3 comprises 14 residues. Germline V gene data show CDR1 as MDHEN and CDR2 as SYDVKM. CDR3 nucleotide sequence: TGTGCCAGCAGTTCCTTGACAGGGGTCAATGAGCAGTCCTTC. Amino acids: CASSSLTGVNEQSF.

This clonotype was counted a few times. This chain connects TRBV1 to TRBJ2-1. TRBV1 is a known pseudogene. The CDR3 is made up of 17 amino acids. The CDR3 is CTSSQDLADSSYNEQFF. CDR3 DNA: TGCACCAGCAGCCAAGATCTCGCGGACAGCTCCTACAATGAGCAGTTCTTC.

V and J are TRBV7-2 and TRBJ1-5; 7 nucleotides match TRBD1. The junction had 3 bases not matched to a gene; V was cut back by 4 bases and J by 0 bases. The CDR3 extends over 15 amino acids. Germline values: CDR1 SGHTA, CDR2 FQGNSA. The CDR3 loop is CASSSGTDSNQPQHF. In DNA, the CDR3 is TGTGCCAGCAGCTCCGGGACAGATAGCAATCAGCCCCAGCATTTT.

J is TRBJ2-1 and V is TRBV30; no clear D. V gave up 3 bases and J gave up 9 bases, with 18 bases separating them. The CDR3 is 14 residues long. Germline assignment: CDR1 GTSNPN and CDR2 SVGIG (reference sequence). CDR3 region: CAWRLNLINSEQFF. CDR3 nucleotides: TGTGCCTGGAGGCTGAACCTCATCAACAGTGAGCAGTTCTTC.

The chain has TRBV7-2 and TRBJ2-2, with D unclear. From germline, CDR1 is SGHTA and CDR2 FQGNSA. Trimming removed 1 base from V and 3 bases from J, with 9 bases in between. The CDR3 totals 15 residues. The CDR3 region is CASSLDPTYTGELFF. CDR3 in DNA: TGTGCCAGCAGCTTAGATCCCACCTACACCGGGGAGCTGTTTTTT.